One and the same sample provided the 8 T cell receptor beta chains below, sequenced in a study of cytomegalovirus exposure and HLA in healthy donors. Generated by immunoSEQ multiplex PCR, the TCRdb table keeps only in-frame clones and is missing some. Of approximately 190,000 clones in the sample, approximately 82% are singletons; the top ten hold roughly 13%. Input material: PBMCs. These receptor sequences come from a woman in her thirties in good health and CMV-seropositive.

This clone was detected only a few times. The chain employs TRBV6-5 and TRBJ1-5, with D perhaps TRBD1 (5 bases). V lost 6 bases and J 4 bases, leaving 10 bases between the germline ends. The CDR3 sequence is 13 residues long. Germline lookup yields CDR1 MNHEY and CDR2 SVGAGI. CDR3 in DNA: TGTGCCAGCAGGACAGCGAGGAATCAGCCCCAGCATTTT. Translated: CASRTARNQPQHF.

The genes are TRBV2 and TRBJ2-6; TRBD1 is a possible D gene (6 bases). V lost 9 bases and J lost 2, with 20 bases in between. The CDR3 runs to 17 residues. Germline V lookup: CDR1 SNHLY, CDR2 FYNNEI. The CDR3: CASSRTAFSAGANVLTF. The DNA for the CDR3 is TGTGCCAGTTCTCGGACAGCCTTTTCGGCTGGGGCCAACGTCCTGACTTTC. The complete variable domain, with remaining parts taken from reference TRBV2 and TRBJ2-6, reads EPEVTQTPSHQVTQMGQEVILRCVPISNHLYFYWYRQILGQKVEFLVSFYNNEISEKSEIFDDQFSVERPDGSNFTLKIRSTKLEDSAMYFCASSRTAFSAGANVLTFGAGSRLTVL.

V and J are TRBV5-1 and TRBJ1-1; D possibly corresponds to TRBD1 (6 bases). The CDR3 is made up of 15 amino acids. The V end lost 4 bases, the J end lost 3 bases, and 16 bases lay between the germline ends. Germline values: CDR1 SGHRS, CDR2 YFSETQ. CDR3 DNA: TGCGCCAGCAGCGTGGGGGCGCCTCCGGACACTGAAGCTTTCTTT. Translation gives CASSVGAPPDTEAFF.

On this clone itself: The junction shows a germline mismatch at one end, possibly a read error. The genes are TRBV7-7 and TRBJ2-5, with TRBD2 as a possible D gene (5 bases). The CDR3 extends over 15 amino acids. Germline V gene sequence: CDR1 SSHAT, CDR2 FNYEAQ (reference sequence). The CDR3 sequence is CASSPRTGDQETQYF. CDR3 DNA: TGTGCTAGCAGCCCCCGTACCGGGGACCAAGAGACCCAGTACTTC.

This clone was detected only a few times. This chain links TRBV27 with TRBJ1-1, with D hard to call. The CDR3 sequence is 12 residues long. V shed 4 bases and J shed 8 bases, with 11 bases lying between them. Germline-derived CDR1 and CDR2 are MNHEY and SMNVEV (reference sequence). CDR3: CASSSRLPEAFF. CDR3 DNA: TGTGCCAGCAGTTCAAGACTCCCCGAAGCTTTCTTT.

The chain employs TRBV18 and TRBJ1-1; TRBD1 aligns across 7 bases. The CDR3 sequence is 14 residues long. V gave up 3 bases and J gave up 8 bases; unmatched junction bases: 9. Germline values: CDR1 KGHSH, CDR2 LQKENI. The CDR3 loop is CASSPGYTQGEAFF. The CDR3 DNA is TGTGCCAGCTCACCCGGATATACACAGGGGGAAGCTTTCTTT.

The V call is TRBV27, the J call TRBJ1-1; D not resolved. CDR1 is MNHEY and CDR2 is SMNVEV in the germline V gene (reference sequence). V shed 3 bases and J shed 0 bases, with 17 bases lying between them. The CDR3 is 17 amino acids. The CDR3 bases are TGTGCCAGCAGTTTTCGCAGCGGAGGACTCCTGAACACTGAAGCTTTCTTT. This codes for CASSFRSGGLLNTEAFF.

This rearrangement joins TRBV28 to TRBJ1-4, with D perhaps matching TRBD1 (6 bases). Germline assignment: CDR1 MDHEN and CDR2 SYDVKM. CDR3 length: 14 residues. V was shortened by 2 bases and J by 4 bases, with 8 bases between the two germline ends. CDR3: CASSLKGDNEKLFF. The CDR3 DNA is TGTGCCAGCAGTTTAAAGGGGGATAATGAAAAACTGTTTTTT.